This T cell receptor (beta chain) was captured in a study of T cell responses to AZD1222 COVID-19 vaccine. General study results and limits: Two doses of AZD1222 preceded a rise in Spike-specific TCR breadth and depth. The sample set comprised mostly white British donors with more females, and clonal diversity was possibly underestimated. Repertoires were obtained solely post-peak T cell response.

Points on this clone: Its antigen is unidentified.

CDR3 length equals 13 residues. The V gene lost 4 bases and the J gene lost 2 bases, with 6 bases spanning the gap. Germline-derived CDR1 and CDR2 are LGHDT and YNNKEL (reference sequence). This table comes from immunoSEQ multiplex PCR, and its TCRdb copy is limited to in-frame clones, with some not included. The table has around 130,000 clones, over 85% seen once; the top ten hold roughly 0.96%. This sequence originates from an adult in good health. Sample: peripheral blood, taken on day 0 of AZD1222 vaccination. This chain uses TRBV3-1 (or the pseudogene TRBV3-2) with TRBJ2-4; no clear D gene. The CDR3 DNA sequence: TGTGCCAGCAGCCCAGCTACCAAAAACATTCAGTACTTC. It codes for CASSPATKNIQYF.